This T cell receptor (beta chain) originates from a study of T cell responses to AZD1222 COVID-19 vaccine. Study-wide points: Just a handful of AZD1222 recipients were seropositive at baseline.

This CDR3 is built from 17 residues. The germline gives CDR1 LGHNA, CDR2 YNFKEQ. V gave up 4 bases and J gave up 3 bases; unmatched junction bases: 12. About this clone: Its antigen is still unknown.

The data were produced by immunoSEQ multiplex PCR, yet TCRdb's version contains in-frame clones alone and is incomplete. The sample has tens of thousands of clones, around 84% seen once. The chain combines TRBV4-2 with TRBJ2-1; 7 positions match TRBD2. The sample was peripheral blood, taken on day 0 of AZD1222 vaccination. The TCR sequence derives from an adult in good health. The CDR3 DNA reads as TGTGCCAGCAGCCCTTCGAACGGCGGGGGTCTCTACAATGAGCAGTTCTTC. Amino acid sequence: CASSPSNGGGLYNEQFF.